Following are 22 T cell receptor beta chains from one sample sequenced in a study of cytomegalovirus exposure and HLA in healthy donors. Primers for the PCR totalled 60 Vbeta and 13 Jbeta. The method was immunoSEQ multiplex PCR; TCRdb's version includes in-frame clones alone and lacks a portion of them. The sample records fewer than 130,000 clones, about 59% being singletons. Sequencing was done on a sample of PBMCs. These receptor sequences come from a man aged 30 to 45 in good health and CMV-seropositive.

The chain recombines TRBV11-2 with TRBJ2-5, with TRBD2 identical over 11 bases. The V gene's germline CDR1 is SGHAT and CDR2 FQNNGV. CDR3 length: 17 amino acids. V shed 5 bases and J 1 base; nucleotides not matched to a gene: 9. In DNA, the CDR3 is TGTGCCAGCAGCCAACCTACTAGCGGGGGTCGCCAAGAGACCCAGTACTTC. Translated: CASSQPTSGGRQETQYF.

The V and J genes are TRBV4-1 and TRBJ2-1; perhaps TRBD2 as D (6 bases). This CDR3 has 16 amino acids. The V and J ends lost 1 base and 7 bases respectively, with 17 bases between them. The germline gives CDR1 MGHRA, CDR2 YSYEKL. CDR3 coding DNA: TGCGCCAGCAGCCAAGGGTCCGGGGGACCTCGGAATGAGCAGTTCTTC. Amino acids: CASSQGSGGPRNEQFF.

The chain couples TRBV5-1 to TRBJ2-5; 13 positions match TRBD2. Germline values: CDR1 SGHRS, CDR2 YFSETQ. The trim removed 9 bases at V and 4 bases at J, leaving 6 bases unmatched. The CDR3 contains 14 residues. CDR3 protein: CATTLAGGRETQYF. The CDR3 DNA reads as TGCGCCACCACACTAGCGGGGGGGCGAGAGACCCAGTACTTC.

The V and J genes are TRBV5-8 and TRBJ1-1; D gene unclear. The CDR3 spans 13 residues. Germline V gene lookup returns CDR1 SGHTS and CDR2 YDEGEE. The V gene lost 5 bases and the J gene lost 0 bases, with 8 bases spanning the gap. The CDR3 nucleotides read TGTGCCAGCAGTCCCGGGGTGAACACTGAAGCTTTCTTT. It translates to CASSPGVNTEAFF.

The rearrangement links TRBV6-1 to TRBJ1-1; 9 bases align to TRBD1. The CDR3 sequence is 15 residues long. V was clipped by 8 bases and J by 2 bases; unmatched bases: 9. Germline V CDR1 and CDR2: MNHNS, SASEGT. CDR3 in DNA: TGTGCCAGCCACCCTCGGACAGGGGTTAACACTGAAGCTTTCTTT. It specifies CASHPRTGVNTEAFF.

DNA of the CDR3: TGCAGCGTAGACGGACTAGCGGGGGGGCCGATCACAGATACGCAGTATTTT. This translates into CSVDGLAGGPITDTQYF. V is TRBV29-1 and J is TRBJ2-3, with 15 bases matching TRBD2. The CDR3 sequence is 17 residues long. Per the germline V gene, CDR1 is SQVTM and CDR2 is ANQGSEA. V shed 6 bases and J 2 bases; nucleotides not matched to a gene: 9.

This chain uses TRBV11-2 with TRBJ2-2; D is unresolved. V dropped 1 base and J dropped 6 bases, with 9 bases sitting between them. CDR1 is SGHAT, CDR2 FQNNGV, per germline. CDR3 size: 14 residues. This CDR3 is CASSLALSAGELFF. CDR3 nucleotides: TGTGCCAGCAGCTTAGCTCTCTCGGCCGGGGAGCTGTTTTTT.

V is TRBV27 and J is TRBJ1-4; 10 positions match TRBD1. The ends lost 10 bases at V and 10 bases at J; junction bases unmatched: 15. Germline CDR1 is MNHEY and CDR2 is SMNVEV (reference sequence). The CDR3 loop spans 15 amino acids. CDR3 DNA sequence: TGTGCCACCCCGGACAGGGGGAATTTGGTCGGAAAACTGTTTTTT. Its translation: CATPDRGNLVGKLFF.

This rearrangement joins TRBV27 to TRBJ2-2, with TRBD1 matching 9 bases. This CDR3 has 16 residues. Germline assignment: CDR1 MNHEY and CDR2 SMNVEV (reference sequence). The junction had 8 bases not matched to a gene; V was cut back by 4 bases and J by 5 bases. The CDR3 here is CASSSRQGVATGELFF. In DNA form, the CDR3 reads TGTGCCAGCAGTTCTCGACAGGGGGTAGCAACCGGGGAGCTGTTTTTT.

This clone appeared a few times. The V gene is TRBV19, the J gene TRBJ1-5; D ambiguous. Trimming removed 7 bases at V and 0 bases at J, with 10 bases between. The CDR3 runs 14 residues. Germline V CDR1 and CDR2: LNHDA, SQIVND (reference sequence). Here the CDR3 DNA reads TGTGCCAGTAACGGCCAGGCTAGCAATCAGCCCCAGCATTTT. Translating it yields CASNGQASNQPQHF.

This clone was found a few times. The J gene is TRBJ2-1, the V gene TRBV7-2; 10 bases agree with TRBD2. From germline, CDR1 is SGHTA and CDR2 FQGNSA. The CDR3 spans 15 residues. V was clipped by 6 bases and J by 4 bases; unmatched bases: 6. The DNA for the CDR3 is TGTGCCAGCAGAACTAGCGGGGCGAAGTACAATGAGCAGTTCTTC. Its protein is CASRTSGAKYNEQFF. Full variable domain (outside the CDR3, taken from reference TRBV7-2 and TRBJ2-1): GAGVSQSPSNKVTEKGKDVELRCDPISGHTALYWYRQSLGQGLEFLIYFQGNSAPDKSGLPSDRFSAERTGGSVSTLTIQRTQQEDSAVYLCASRTSGAKYNEQFFGPGTRLTVL.

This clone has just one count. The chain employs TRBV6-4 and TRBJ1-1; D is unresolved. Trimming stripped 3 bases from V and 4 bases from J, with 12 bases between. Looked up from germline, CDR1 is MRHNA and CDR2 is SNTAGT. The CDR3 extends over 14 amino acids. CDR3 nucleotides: TGTGCCAGCAGTGAGACGCTCGGACTCACTGAAGCTTTCTTT. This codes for CASSETLGLTEAFF.

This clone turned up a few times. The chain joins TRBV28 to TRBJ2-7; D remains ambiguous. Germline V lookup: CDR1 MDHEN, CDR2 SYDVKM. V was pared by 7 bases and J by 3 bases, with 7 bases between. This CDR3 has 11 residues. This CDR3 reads CASTSRYEQYF. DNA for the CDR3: TGTGCCAGCACTTCCCGCTACGAGCAGTACTTC. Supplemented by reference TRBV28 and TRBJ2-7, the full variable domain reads DVKVTQSSRYLVKRTGEKVFLECVQDMDHENMFWYRQDPGLGLRLIYFSYDVKMKEKGDIPEGYSVSREKKERFSLILESASTNQTSMYLCASTSRYEQYFGPGTRLTVT.

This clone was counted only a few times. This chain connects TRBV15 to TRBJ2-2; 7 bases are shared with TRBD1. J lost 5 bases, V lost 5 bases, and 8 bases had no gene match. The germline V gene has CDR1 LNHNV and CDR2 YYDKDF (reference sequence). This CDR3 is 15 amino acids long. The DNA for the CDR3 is TGTGCCACCAGCCCCACAGGGGAAATGACCGGGGAGCTGTTTTTT. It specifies CATSPTGEMTGELFF.

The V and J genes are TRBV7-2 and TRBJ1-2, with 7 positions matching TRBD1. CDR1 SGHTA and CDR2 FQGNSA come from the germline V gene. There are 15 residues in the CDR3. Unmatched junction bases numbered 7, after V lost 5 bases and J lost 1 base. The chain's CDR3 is CASSDQGGLNYGYTF. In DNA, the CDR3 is TGTGCCAGCAGCGACCAAGGGGGCCTTAACTATGGCTACACCTTC. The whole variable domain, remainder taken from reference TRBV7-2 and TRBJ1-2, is GAGVSQSPSNKVTEKGKDVELRCDPISGHTALYWYRQSLGQGLEFLIYFQGNSAPDKSGLPSDRFSAERTGGSVSTLTIQRTQQEDSAVYLCASSDQGGLNYGYTFGSGTRLTVV.

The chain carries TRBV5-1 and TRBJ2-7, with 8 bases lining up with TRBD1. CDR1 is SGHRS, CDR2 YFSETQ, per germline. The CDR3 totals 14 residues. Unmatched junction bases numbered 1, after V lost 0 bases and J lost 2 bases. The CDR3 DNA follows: TGCGCCAGCAGCTTGGTCAGGGGGCCCTACGAGCAGTACTTC. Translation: CASSLVRGPYEQYF.

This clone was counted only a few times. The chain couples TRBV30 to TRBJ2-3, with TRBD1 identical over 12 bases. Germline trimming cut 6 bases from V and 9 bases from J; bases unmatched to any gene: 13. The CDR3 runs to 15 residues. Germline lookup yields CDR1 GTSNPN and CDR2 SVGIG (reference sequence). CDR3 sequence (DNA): TGTGCCTGCCCTCATACCGGGACAGGGGGCACCACGCAGTATTTT. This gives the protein CACPHTGTGGTTQYF.

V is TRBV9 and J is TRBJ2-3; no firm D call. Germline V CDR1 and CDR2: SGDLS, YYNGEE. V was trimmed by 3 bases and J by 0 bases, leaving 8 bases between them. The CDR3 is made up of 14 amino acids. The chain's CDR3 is CASSATESTDTQYF. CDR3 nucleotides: TGTGCCAGCAGCGCCACAGAAAGCACAGATACGCAGTATTTT.

The CDR3 loop is CASSGDTEAFF. CDR3 nucleotide sequence: TGTGCCAGCAGTGGAGATACTGAAGCTTTCTTT. The chain recombines TRBV2 with TRBJ1-1; D uncertain. CDR3 length equals 11 residues. From germline, CDR1 is SNHLY and CDR2 FYNNEI. The germline V and J ends were trimmed by 4 bases and 5 bases, with 5 bases remaining between them.

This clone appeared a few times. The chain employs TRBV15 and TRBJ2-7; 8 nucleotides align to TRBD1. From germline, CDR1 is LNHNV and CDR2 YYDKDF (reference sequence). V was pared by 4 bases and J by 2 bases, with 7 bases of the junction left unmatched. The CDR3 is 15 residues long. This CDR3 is CATSTGTGATYEQYF. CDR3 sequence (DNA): TGTGCCACCAGCACAGGGACAGGAGCCACCTACGAGCAGTACTTC.

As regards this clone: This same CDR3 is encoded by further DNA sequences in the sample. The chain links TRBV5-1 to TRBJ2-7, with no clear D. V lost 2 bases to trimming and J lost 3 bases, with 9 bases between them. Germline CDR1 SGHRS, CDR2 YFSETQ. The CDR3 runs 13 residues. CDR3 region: CASSFPGGYEQYF. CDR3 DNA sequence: TGCGCCAGCAGCTTCCCAGGTGGCTACGAGCAGTACTTC.

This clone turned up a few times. In nucleotides, the CDR3 is TGTGCCAGCAGCTTAGATGTAGGGGATGGCGGCTACACCTTC. Translating it yields CASSLDVGDGGYTF. The J gene is TRBJ1-2, the V gene TRBV13; maybe TRBD1 (5 bases). V lost 1 base, J lost 8 bases, and 14 bases lay in between. Germline V CDR1 and CDR2: PRHDT, FYEKMQ (reference sequence). This CDR3 has 14 amino acids.